The 29 T cell receptor beta chains reported below all come from one sample, sequenced in a study of siplizumab effects on memory and regulatory T cells. Assay: immunoSEQ multiplex PCR; the TCRdb copy retains only in-frame clones and omits some. The table lists roughly 50,000 clones, roughly 87% of them singletons. Sequencing used naive CD8+ T cells sorted from blood. These receptors were collected from a human donor in good health.

The chain recombines TRBV7-9 with TRBJ2-7; 9 bases are shared with TRBD1. CDR1 and CDR2 (germline): SEHNR, FQNEAQ (reference sequence). Losses at the gene ends were 6 bases for V and 4 bases for J; bases not matched to a gene: 10. CDR3 size: 15 residues. CDR3 DNA: TGTGCCAGCAGTCCCCCCGGGACAGGGTTGTACGAGCAGTACTTC. This translates into CASSPPGTGLYEQYF.

This sequence joins TRBV27 and TRBJ2-3; D might be TRBD2 (7 bases). Between the trimmed V and J ends, which lost 7 bases and 6 bases, there was a span of 20 bases. This CDR3 is 15 amino acids long. Germline loops: CDR1 MNHEY, CDR2 SMNVEV (reference sequence). The CDR3 here is CASKLGGGVSDTQYF. The DNA for the CDR3 is TGTGCCAGCAAGCTAGGGGGGGGCGTATCCGATACGCAGTATTTT.

This clone has just one count. The chain joins TRBV5-1 to TRBJ2-5, with D unclear. The germline V and J ends were trimmed by 1 base and 2 bases, with 12 bases remaining between them. CDR1 is SGHRS, CDR2 YFSETQ, per germline. The CDR3 extends over 15 amino acids. The CDR3 spells CASSLPTELQETQYF. CDR3 coding DNA: TGCGCCAGCAGCTTGCCGACGGAATTACAAGAGACCCAGTACTTC.

V and J are TRBV5-5 and TRBJ1-1; unclear D gene. Germline V gives CDR1 SGHKS, CDR2 YYEKEE (reference sequence). The CDR3 is 13 amino acids. The V end was cut by 2 bases, the J end by 1 base, with 6 bases between. The CDR3 protein is CASSFGRNTEAFF. The CDR3 DNA follows: TGTGCCAGCAGCTTTGGGAGGAACACTGAAGCTTTCTTT. The whole variable domain, filled in from reference TRBV5-5 and TRBJ1-1, reads DAGVTQSPTHLIKTRGQQVTLRCSPISGHKSVSWYQQVLGQGPQFIFQYYEKEERGRGNFPDRFSARQFPNYSSELNVNALLLGDSALYLCASSFGRNTEAFFGQGTRLTVV.

V usage is TRBV27 and J usage is TRBJ1-1; possible D gene TRBD1, 5 bases. V was shortened by 6 bases and J by 1 base, with 12 bases between the two germline ends. The germline CDR1 and CDR2 sequences are MNHEY and SMNVEV (reference sequence). The CDR3 runs to 14 residues. The DNA for the CDR3 is TGTGCCAGCAGCGTTTCGACAGCGAACACTGAAGCTTTCTTT. The encoded protein is CASSVSTANTEAFF.

The chain is built from TRBV27 and TRBJ2-7; D unresolved. Trimming shortened V by 6 bases and J by 7 bases, and 16 bases separated the two germline ends. This CDR3 has 13 amino acids. Germline V gene sequence: CDR1 MNHEY, CDR2 SMNVEV (reference sequence). The CDR3 region has the DNA TGTGCCAGCAGCCACCTGGGATCACGGGAGCAGTACTTC. Protein sequence: CASSHLGSREQYF.

The chain uses TRBV4-1 and TRBJ1-1; D uncertain. Germline V lookup: CDR1 MGHRA, CDR2 YSYEKL. V shed 0 bases and J shed 5 bases, with 7 bases lying between them. The CDR3 has 13 residues. CDR3 DNA sequence: TGCGCCAGCAGCCAAGACTCAAGGACTGAAGCTTTCTTT. It is translated as CASSQDSRTEAFF.

J is TRBJ2-3 and V is TRBV6-1; no firm D call. Between the trimmed V and J ends, which lost 2 bases and 6 bases, there was a span of 15 bases. CDR1 and CDR2 from the germline V gene are MNHNS and SASEGT. CDR3 length: 15 residues. The CDR3 nucleotides are TGTGCCAGCAGTGAACTAGTAATATCAGATGATACGCAGTATTTT. It encodes CASSELVISDDTQYF.

This clone was observed a single time. DNA for the CDR3: TGTGCCAGCGCTTTACAGGGGGCGATGGGCGAGCAGTACTTC. Amino acid sequence: CASALQGAMGEQYF. The gene calls are TRBV27 and TRBJ2-7, with TRBD1 identical over 9 bases. The CDR3 is 14 amino acids. The trim removed 8 bases at V and 6 bases at J, leaving 11 bases unmatched. Germline lookup yields CDR1 MNHEY and CDR2 SMNVEV (reference sequence).

V usage is TRBV10-2 and J usage is TRBJ2-3, with 7 bases matching TRBD1. V lost 7 bases and J lost 2; bases outside the gene matches: 12. Germline V gives CDR1 WSHSY, CDR2 SAAADI. The CDR3 runs 16 residues. CDR3 bases: TGCGCCAGCACCCGGACCAGGGGGTCTTTCACAGATACGCAGTATTTT. This encodes CASTRTRGSFTDTQYF.

The chain uses TRBV11-2 and TRBJ1-1; perhaps TRBD1 as D (5 bases). Germline-derived CDR1 and CDR2 are SGHAT and FQNNGV. V was pared by 1 base and J by 2 bases, with 14 bases between. The CDR3 runs 16 residues. The CDR3 spells CASSLGQAGQNTEAFF. The CDR3 DNA reads TGTGCCAGCAGCTTAGGTCAGGCAGGGCAAAACACTGAAGCTTTCTTT.

The gene calls are TRBV6-5 and TRBJ2-7; D not resolved. The CDR3 spans 12 residues. The germline gives CDR1 MNHEY, CDR2 SVGAGI. Trimming removed 6 bases from V and 5 bases from J, with 11 bases in between. CDR3 in DNA: TGTGCCAGCAGCCAACCTGGGGACGAGCAGTACTTC. Translated: CASSQPGDEQYF.

V and J are TRBV11-3 and TRBJ2-2; possible D gene TRBD1, 6 bases. In germline, CDR1 is SGHNT, CDR2 YENEEA. V was trimmed by 5 bases and J by 1 base, leaving 8 bases between them. The CDR3 is 14 amino acids. The CDR3 sequence: CASSTDRNTGELFF. The CDR3 DNA is TGTGCCAGCAGCACGGACAGGAACACCGGGGAGCTGTTTTTT.

The J gene is TRBJ1-1, the V gene TRBV5-6; a possible D gene is TRBD1 (5 bases). CDR3 size: 16 residues. Germline V CDR1 and CDR2: SGHDT, YYEEEE. The V gene lost 4 bases and the J gene lost 3 bases, with 19 bases spanning the gap. The chain's CDR3 is CASSPGGEGSDTEAFF. In nucleotides, the CDR3 is TGTGCCAGCAGCCCAGGAGGGGAGGGTAGTGACACTGAAGCTTTCTTT.

V usage is TRBV27 and J usage is TRBJ1-3; D is possibly TRBD1 (6 bases). The J call is uncertain, as TRBJ2-2 better fits the DNA end. The germline gives CDR1 MNHEY, CDR2 SMNVEV (reference sequence). The CDR3 covers 14 residues. CDR3 nucleotide sequence: TGTGCCAGCAGTCCAGGGGCCTACACCGGGGAGCTGTTTTTT. The encoded protein is CASSPGAYTGELFF.

V is TRBV30 and J is TRBJ1-4; tentative D call: TRBD1 (5 bases). The V and J ends lost 0 bases and 13 bases respectively, with 15 bases between them. The CDR3 sequence is 13 residues long. Germline V lookup: CDR1 GTSNPN, CDR2 SVGIG (reference sequence). The CDR3 sequence: CAWSVGGNGVLFF. CDR3 nucleotides: TGTGCCTGGAGTGTGGGGGGGAACGGGGTACTGTTTTTT.

The chain couples TRBV27 to TRBJ1-2, with TRBD1 as a possible D gene (5 bases). Germline V lookup: CDR1 MNHEY, CDR2 SMNVEV (reference sequence). Trimming removed 3 bases from V and 4 bases from J, with 15 bases in between. The CDR3 totals 15 residues. CDR3 residues: CASSFSPRDLYGYTF. In nucleotides, the CDR3 is TGTGCCAGCAGTTTTAGTCCCCGGGACCTCTATGGCTACACCTTC.

This rearrangement joins TRBV2 to TRBJ2-2; 10 nucleotides line up with TRBD2. V shed 7 bases and J 0 bases; nucleotides not matched to a gene: 2. Looked up from germline, CDR1 is SNHLY and CDR2 is FYNNEI. The CDR3 runs to 15 residues. The CDR3: CASIGTSANTGELFF. CDR3 coding DNA: TGTGCCAGCATTGGGACTAGCGCGAACACCGGGGAGCTGTTTTTT.

With respect to this clone: An end of the junction does not agree with germline; a read error may underlie this. V is TRBV7-7 and J is TRBJ2-7; 7 nucleotides align to TRBD1. Germline-derived CDR1 and CDR2 are SSHAT and FNYEAQ (reference sequence). This CDR3 is 14 amino acids long. The CDR3 sequence: CASSSGTASYEQYF. The CDR3 DNA reads TGTGCTAGCAGCTCCGGGACAGCTTCCTACGAGCAGTACTTC.

V is TRBV9 and J is TRBJ2-3; TRBD2 is a possible D gene (5 bases). The germline V and J ends were trimmed by 0 bases and 2 bases, with 10 bases remaining between them. Germline V gene data show CDR1 as SGDLS and CDR2 as YYNGEE. The CDR3 has 15 residues. The CDR3 is CASSVDDGLTDTQYF. CDR3 nucleotide sequence: TGTGCCAGCAGCGTAGATGATGGACTCACAGATACGCAGTATTTT.

The chain carries TRBV9 and TRBJ2-1; tentatively, D is TRBD2 (5 bases). Trimming took 10 bases from V and 2 from J, leaving 10 bases between them. Germline CDR1 SGDLS, CDR2 YYNGEE. There are 12 residues in the CDR3. The CDR3 region is CASGDPYNEQFF. CDR3 nucleotide sequence: TGTGCCTCCGGGGATCCCTACAATGAGCAGTTCTTC. Looking up the rest from reference TRBV9 and TRBJ2-1 gives the full variable domain: DSGVTQTPKHLITATGQRVTLRCSPRSGDLSVYWYQQSLDQGLQFLIQYYNGEERAKGNILERFSAQQFPDLHSELNLSSLELGDSALYFCASGDPYNEQFFGPGTRLTVL.

CDR3 sequence: CASNVGGPGYEQFF. In DNA form, the CDR3 reads TGTGCCAGTAATGTGGGAGGGCCGGGCTATGAGCAGTTCTTC. The chain uses TRBV19 and TRBJ2-1; 7 bases line up with TRBD2. After removal of 7 bases from V and 8 bases from J, the junction contained 11 bases not matched to a gene. Germline CDR1 is LNHDA and CDR2 is SQIVND (reference sequence). The CDR3 has 14 amino acids.

This clone appeared once. The gene calls are TRBV27 and TRBJ1-3, with 9 nucleotides matching TRBD1. The CDR3 covers 14 residues. The junction had 2 bases not matched to a gene; V was cut back by 5 bases and J by 3 bases. Germline lookup yields CDR1 MNHEY and CDR2 SMNVEV (reference sequence). The CDR3 bases are TGTGCCAGCAGTAGACAGGGGGGTGGAAACACCATATATTTT. It encodes CASSRQGGGNTIYF.

This clone appeared a single time. This sequence joins TRBV2 and TRBJ1-1; D is uncertain. CDR1 is SNHLY and CDR2 is FYNNEI in the germline V gene. The V and J ends lost 7 bases and 6 bases respectively, with 24 bases between them. The CDR3 covers 16 residues. The CDR3 here is CASTYGEKRFVAEAFF. In DNA, the CDR3 is TGTGCCAGCACATACGGGGAAAAGCGGTTTGTCGCTGAAGCTTTCTTT.

The chain couples TRBV6-1 to TRBJ1-2, with D tentatively TRBD1 (6 bases). Germline V CDR1 and CDR2: MNHNS, SASEGT. There are 13 residues in the CDR3. V lost 7 bases and J 6 bases, leaving 15 bases between the germline ends. This chain's CDR3 is CASTDYRAHGYTF. In DNA form, the CDR3 reads TGTGCCAGCACCGACTACAGGGCACATGGCTACACCTTC.

The CDR3 DNA reads TGTGCCAGTAGTCCCCGGGACAGGGGGCCGTTCACCGGGGAGCTGTTTTTT. Its translation is CASSPRDRGPFTGELFF. The rearrangement joins TRBV19 to TRBJ2-2, with 12 nucleotides matching TRBD1. Germline V gene lookup returns CDR1 LNHDA and CDR2 SQIVND (reference sequence). The CDR3 spans 17 residues. The ends lost 5 bases at V and 4 bases at J; junction bases unmatched: 8.

This rearrangement joins TRBV12-5 to TRBJ2-1, with a weak D call TRBD2 (7 bases). The V end was cut by 7 bases, the J end by 6 bases, with 19 bases between. Germline CDR1 is LGHNT and CDR2 is FRNRAP. This CDR3 spans 15 amino acids. The CDR3 loop is CASDSPGGGGNEQFF. The CDR3 region has the DNA TGTGCTAGTGATTCCCCCGGGGGAGGGGGCAATGAGCAGTTCTTC.

This chain connects TRBV7-8 to TRBJ2-7; 11 nucleotides agree with TRBD2. V was pared by 5 bases and J by 2 bases, with 5 bases of the junction left unmatched. Germline CDR1 is SGHVS and CDR2 is FQNEAQ. The CDR3 is 15 amino acids. The CDR3, as DNA: TGTGCCAGCAGCGAACTAGCGGGAGACACCTACGAGCAGTACTTC. This translates into CASSELAGDTYEQYF.

The count of this clone is one. This chain joins TRBV6-5 and TRBJ2-2; maybe TRBD1 (5 bases). Trimming removed 0 bases at V and 6 bases at J, with 14 bases between. The CDR3 length is 16 residues. Per germline, CDR1 MNHEY and CDR2 SVGAGI. In nucleotides, the CDR3 is TGTGCCAGCAGTTACTCTCAGGGTGTAAGAGCCGGGGAGCTGTTTTTT. This gives the protein CASSYSQGVRAGELFF.